The source of this TCR beta chain is a study of blood T cell repertoires in COVID-19. Study overall: Some COVID-19 samples were acute and others convalescent; all came from the United States, Italy and Spain. Sources were T cells, B-cell-depleted T cells, or PBMCs; the material itself was cDNA or gDNA.

Authors' methods: Amplification of reference gene primers was used by the study to estimate nucleated cell counts. Only in-frame clones appear in the TCRdb table, and some are missing; sequencing was by immunoSEQ multiplex PCR. The V and J calls and the clone size are those of that table, but D and trimming were determined from the DNA. Among over 100,000 clones, over 65% were seen once, and the ten largest hold 20% to 30%. The CDR3 is 13 amino acids. The V segment lost 4 bases and the J segment 6 bases; nucleotides outside the gene matches: 7. Germline lookup yields CDR1 SGHNT and CDR2 YYREEE (reference sequence).

Sequencing used peripheral blood. This TCR was sampled from a man aged 60 to 75 with acute or convalescent COVID-19. The chain couples TRBV5-4 to TRBJ2-7; 7 nucleotides agree with TRBD2. The CDR3 DNA reads as TGTGCCAGCAGCACGACACTAGCGCTCGAGCAGTACTTC. It is translated as CASSTTLALEQYF.